This T cell receptor (beta chain) derives from a study of Ad26.COV2.S vaccination and SARS-CoV-2 variants. Treatment noted: about 20 received Ad26.COV2.S at low or high dose, single or two shots; roughly five received placebo; per-sample allocation not given. Samples were taken on day 63 after the first vaccine or placebo injection. The germline V gene encodes CDR1 SGHTA and CDR2 FQGNSA. The CDR3 is made up of 15 amino acids. The V end was cut by 4 bases, the J end by 2 bases, with 13 bases between. The method was immunoSEQ multiplex PCR; TCRdb's version includes in-frame clones alone and lacks a portion of them. The top ten hold less than 3.5% of the sample, which has roughly 270,000 clones, around 87% seen once.

This specimen was peripheral blood, taken in a trial of Ad26.COV2.S vaccine versus placebo. This sequence originates from a person between 18 and 59 years old who received the Ad26.COV2.S COVID-19 vaccine or a placebo. J is TRBJ2-3 and V is TRBV7-2, with D tentatively TRBD1 (6 bases). CDR3: CASSYRQAITDTQYF. The CDR3 DNA is TGTGCCAGCAGCTACCGACAGGCAATCACAGATACGCAGTATTTT.